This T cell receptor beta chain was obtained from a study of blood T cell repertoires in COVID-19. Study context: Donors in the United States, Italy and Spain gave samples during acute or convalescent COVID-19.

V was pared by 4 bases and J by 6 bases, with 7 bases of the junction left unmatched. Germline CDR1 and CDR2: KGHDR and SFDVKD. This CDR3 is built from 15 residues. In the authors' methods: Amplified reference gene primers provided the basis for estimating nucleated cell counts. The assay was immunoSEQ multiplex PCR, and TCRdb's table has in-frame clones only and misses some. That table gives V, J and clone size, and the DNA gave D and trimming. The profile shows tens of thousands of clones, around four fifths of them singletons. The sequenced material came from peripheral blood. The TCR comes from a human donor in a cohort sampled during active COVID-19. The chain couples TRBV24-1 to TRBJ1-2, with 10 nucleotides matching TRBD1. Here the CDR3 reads CATSDSRQGADGYTF. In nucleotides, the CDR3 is TGTGCCACCAGTGACTCGAGACAGGGGGCGGATGGCTACACCTTC.